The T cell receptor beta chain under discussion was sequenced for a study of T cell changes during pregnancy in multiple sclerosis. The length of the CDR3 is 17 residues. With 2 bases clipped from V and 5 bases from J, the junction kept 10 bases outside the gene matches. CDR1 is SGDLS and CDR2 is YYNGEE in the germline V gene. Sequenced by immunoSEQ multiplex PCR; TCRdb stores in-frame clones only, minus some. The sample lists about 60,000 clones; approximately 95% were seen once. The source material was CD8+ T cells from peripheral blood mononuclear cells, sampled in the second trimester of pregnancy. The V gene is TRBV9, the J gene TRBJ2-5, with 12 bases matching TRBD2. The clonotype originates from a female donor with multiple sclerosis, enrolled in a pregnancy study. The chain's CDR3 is CASSVYEGLAGLETQYF. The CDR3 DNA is TGTGCCAGCAGCGTCTACGAAGGACTAGCGGGATTGGAGACCCAGTACTTC.